This T cell receptor beta chain was observed in a study of T cells after posttransplantation cyclophosphamide. Sampled 1 year posttransplant, controls received myeloablative marrow transplants, methotrexate and a calcineurin inhibitor. Method: immunoSEQ multiplex PCR; TCRdb's copy keeps in-frame clones and lacks some. The data contain about 16,000 clones, about nine tenths of them singletons. Germline V CDR1 and CDR2: SGHTA, FQGTGA. Trimming removed 0 bases from V and 3 bases from J, with 15 bases in between. CDR3 size: 16 residues. The chain employs TRBV7-3 and TRBJ2-7, with TRBD1 as a possible D gene (6 bases). The clonotype was recovered from a male patient aged 45-60 years who received an allogeneic stem cell transplant from an unrelated donor, was CMV-positive, and had chronic GVHD only. The graft donor may have contributed some T cells. Here the sequenced sample was PBMCs, taken after an allogeneic stem cell transplant with a calcineurin inhibitor and methotrexate. As DNA, the CDR3 is TGTGCCAGCAGCTTAACACCGGGACACCCAAACTACGAGCAGTACTTC. It encodes CASSLTPGHPNYEQYF.